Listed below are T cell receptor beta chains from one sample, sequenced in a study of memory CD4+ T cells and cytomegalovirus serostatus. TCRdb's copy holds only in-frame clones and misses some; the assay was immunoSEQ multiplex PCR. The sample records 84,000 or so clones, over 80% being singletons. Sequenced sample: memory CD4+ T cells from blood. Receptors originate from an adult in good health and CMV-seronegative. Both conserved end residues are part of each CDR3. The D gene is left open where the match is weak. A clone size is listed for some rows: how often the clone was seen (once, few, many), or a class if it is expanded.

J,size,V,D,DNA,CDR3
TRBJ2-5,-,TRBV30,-,TGTGCCTGTTCCGTGGGGGCAGTGAGGAGGGAGACCCAGTACTTC,CACSVGAVRRETQYF
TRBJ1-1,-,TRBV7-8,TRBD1,TGTGCCAGCAGCGACAGGGGGCTCGGCACTGAAGCTTTCTTT,CASSDRGLGTEAFF
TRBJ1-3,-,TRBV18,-,TGTGCCAGCTCACCACAGGTGGACACCATATATTTT,CASSPQVDTIYF
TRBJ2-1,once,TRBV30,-,TGTGCCTGGAGCCCTGGACTCCATTACAATGAGCAGTTCTTC,CAWSPGLHYNEQFF
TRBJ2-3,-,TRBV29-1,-,TGCAGCGTCCGGACCTATAGCACAGATACGCAGTATTTT,CSVRTYSTDTQYF
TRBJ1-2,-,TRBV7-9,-,TGTGCCAGCAGCTTAGAAACCCTAGGGGGGGCCCATGGCTACACCTTC,CASSLETLGGAHGYTF
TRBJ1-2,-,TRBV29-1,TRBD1,TGCAGCGCTGTCTCTAGGACAGGGAGTTACTATGGCTACACCTTC,CSAVSRTGSYYGYTF
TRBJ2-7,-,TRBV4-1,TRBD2,TGCGCCAGCAGCCAGGGTAGGACTAGACTACTTCCCGGGGAGCAGTACTTC,CASSQGRTRLLPGEQYF
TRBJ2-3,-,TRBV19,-,TGTGCCAGTAGTTCACAACGGGGGGCGGGCACAGATACGCAGTATTTT,CASSSQRGAGTDTQYF
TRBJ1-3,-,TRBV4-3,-,TGCGCCAGCAGCCAAAGGCTGGTTTCCGCAAGCGATGGAAACACCATATATTTT,CASSQRLVSASDGNTIYF
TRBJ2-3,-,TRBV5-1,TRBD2,TGCGCCAGCAGCTTGGTTGATCGGGGGGGCACAGATACGCAGTATTTT,CASSLVDRGGTDTQYF
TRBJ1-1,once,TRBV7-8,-,TGTGCCAGCAGCTCGGGACCTTTGAACACTGAAGCTTTCTTT,CASSSGPLNTEAFF
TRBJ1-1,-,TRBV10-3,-,TGTGCCATCAGTGAGTCAGTGGAGGGCGCTGAAGCTTTCTTT,CAISESVEGAEAFF
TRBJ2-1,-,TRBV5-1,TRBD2,TGCGCCAGCAGCTTGGTAGCGGGGCGTTCCCCCAATGAGCAGTTCTTC,CASSLVAGRSPNEQFF
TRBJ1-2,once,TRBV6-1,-,TGTGCCAGCAGTGACCCTACAGGGCTCCGTGGCTACACCTTC,CASSDPTGLRGYTF
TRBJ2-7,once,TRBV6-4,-,TGTGCCAGCAGTCCCCCGAGGTGTACCTCCGAGCAGTACTTC,CASSPPRCTSEQYF
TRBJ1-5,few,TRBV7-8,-,TGTGCCAGCAGCTCGACAGGTTACGGCAATCAGCCCCAGCATTTT,CASSSTGYGNQPQHF
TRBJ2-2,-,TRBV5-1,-,TGCGCCAGCAGCTTGGTTCGTGGGGGGGCCAACACCGGGGAGCTGTTTTTT,CASSLVRGGANTGELFF
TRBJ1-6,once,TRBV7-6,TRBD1,TGTGCCAGCAGCTTAGCGAACAGGGGAAATTCACCCCTCCACTTT,CASSLANRGNSPLHF
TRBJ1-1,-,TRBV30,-,TGTGCCTGGAGAAGGCAGACGAACACTGAAGCTTTCTTT,CAWRRQTNTEAFF
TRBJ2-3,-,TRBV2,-,TGTGCCAGCAGTGTCTATAGCGGCACAGATACGCAGTATTTT,CASSVYSGTDTQYF
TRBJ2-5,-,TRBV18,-,TGTGCCAGCTCACCATCCGCGGGGGAGACCCAGTACTTC,CASSPSAGETQYF
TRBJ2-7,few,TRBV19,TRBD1,TGTGCCAGTAGCGGAACCGGGACAGGGCTCTACGAGCAGTACTTC,CASSGTGTGLYEQYF
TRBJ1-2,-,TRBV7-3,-,TGTGCCAGCAGCTTTCAGGGAGACTATGGCTACACCTTC,CASSFQGDYGYTF
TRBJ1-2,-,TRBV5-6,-,TGTGCCAGCAACATTCATGTGGGGGATTGGGGCTACACCTTC,CASNIHVGDWGYTF
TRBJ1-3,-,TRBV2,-,TGTGCCAGCAGTCAGGGCGGAAACACCATATATTTT,CASSQGGNTIYF
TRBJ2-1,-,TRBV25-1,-,TGTGCCCCCGTGTTAGCGTGCCCCTTGGAGCAGTTCTTC,CAPVLACPLEQFF
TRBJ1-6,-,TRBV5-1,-,TGCGCCAGCAGCCCCGGACGGGCAGATTCACCCCTCCACTTT,CASSPGRADSPLHF
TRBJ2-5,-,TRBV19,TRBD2,TGTGCCAGTAGTATTCTGGGACTAGCGGGGGGGCAAGAGACCCAGTACTTC,CASSILGLAGGQETQYF
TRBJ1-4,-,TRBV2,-,TGTGCCAGCAAAACTGGTGAAAAACTGTTTTTT,CASKTGEKLFF
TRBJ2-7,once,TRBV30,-,TGTGCCTGGACCGAGGACAATTCACATGGGTACGAGCAGTACTTC,CAWTEDNSHGYEQYF
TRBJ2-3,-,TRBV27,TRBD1,TGTGCCAGCAGTAGGGACAGGGTATGGACAGATACGCAGTATTTT,CASSRDRVWTDTQYF
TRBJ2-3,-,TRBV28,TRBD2,TGTGCCAGCAATTCCCAAACTAGCGGAGTAACAGATACGCAGTATTTT,CASNSQTSGVTDTQYF
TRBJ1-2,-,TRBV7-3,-,TGTGCCAGCAGCGCATCGGGGCCCACGGCAGCTGGCTACACCTTC,CASSASGPTAAGYTF
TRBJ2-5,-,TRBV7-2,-,TGTGCCAGCAGCTTAGTGGCTAGCTTAGAGACCCAGTACTTC,CASSLVASLETQYF